Sequencing of this T cell receptor (beta chain) was carried out in a study of vaccination and CD4 T cells after COVID-19. At the level of the study: Vaccination of participants consisted of two doses of either BNT162b2 or mRNA-1273 vaccine. Post-vaccine sample collection happened at a median of approximately 74 days after dose two, ranging 14 to 241. General study results and limits: The cohort comprised relatively few convalescent patients, and no early post-infection timepoints were analyzed. Researchers report that a median approximately 90% of reactive clones in convalescent patients surfaced only post-vaccination.

TCRdb analysed the PCR reads with MiXCR anew, one entry per CDR3 protein. The table shows about 20,000 distinct CDR3 sequences, with 50% to 75% occurring only once. This clonotype was detected only once. The antigen remains unidentified. V dropped 1 base and J dropped 0; count of bases not matched to a gene: 7. The length of the CDR3 is 18 residues. Germline V lookup: CDR1 SGHRS, CDR2 YFSETQ. The rearrangement joins TRBV5-1 to TRBJ2-3; 11 bases map to TRBD2. The sequencing used CD4+ T cells from blood, collected after SARS-CoV-2 vaccination. This receptor was taken from a human donor who had recovered from COVID-19. CDR3 in DNA: TGCGCCAGCAGCTTGATTTCTAGCGGGAGGACTAGCACAGATACGCAGTATTTT. It specifies CASSLISSGRTSTDTQYF.